This T cell receptor (beta chain) was found in a study of blood T cell repertoires in COVID-19. Study-level information: Sample material is recorded as cDNA or gDNA derived from T cells, B-cell-depleted T cells, or PBMCs.

The CDR3 covers 15 residues. With 6 bases clipped from V and 2 bases from J, the junction kept 8 bases outside the gene matches. CDR1 MDHEN and CDR2 SYDVKM come from the germline V gene. Original processing notes: Nucleated cell counts were estimated from reference gene primer amplification. The method was immunoSEQ multiplex PCR; TCRdb's version includes in-frame clones alone and lacks a portion of them. V, J and clone size are those of that table, while D and trimming were read from the DNA. The table has fewer than 140,000 clones, approximately 84% seen once. The chain links TRBV28 to TRBJ1-2; 8 positions agree with TRBD1. Sequenced input: peripheral blood. This receptor was obtained from a woman aged 55-69 years with acute or convalescent COVID-19. Here the CDR3 DNA reads TGTGCCAGCAGCAGCACGGGACAGGTGAACTATGGCTACACCTTC. Translating gives CASSSTGQVNYGYTF.